One sample yielded the 28 T cell receptor beta chains listed below, sequenced in a study of blood T cell repertoires in COVID-19. Clones were sequenced by immunoSEQ multiplex PCR, and TCRdb holds only the in-frame ones, with some missing. Of roughly 150,000 clones in the sample, around 80% were seen once. The sequencing input was peripheral blood. The receptors originated from a woman older than 75 with acute or convalescent COVID-19.

V usage is TRBV6-5 and J usage is TRBJ2-7; possibly TRBD1 for D (5 bases). V lost 6 bases and J 3 bases, leaving 12 bases between the germline ends. CDR1 and CDR2 from the germline V gene are MNHEY and SVGAGI. CDR3 length: 13 amino acids. As DNA, the CDR3 is TGTGCCAGCAGAGAGACAGATCGCTACGAGCAGTACTTC. It encodes CASRETDRYEQYF.

V gene TRBV5-1 combines with J gene TRBJ2-7; TRBD1 matches 9 bases. This CDR3 region has 13 residues. With 3 bases clipped from V and 3 bases from J, the junction kept 1 base outside the gene matches. The V gene's germline CDR1 is SGHRS and CDR2 YFSETQ. As DNA, the CDR3 is TGCGCCAGCAGCTGGGACAGGGTCTACGAGCAGTACTTC. Its protein is CASSWDRVYEQYF.

The chain joins TRBV30 to TRBJ1-6, with D tentatively TRBD1 (5 bases). V was trimmed by 4 bases and J by 7 bases, leaving 14 bases between them. CDR3 size: 14 residues. Germline CDR1 is GTSNPN and CDR2 is SVGIG (reference sequence). CDR3 in DNA: TGTGCCTGGACCCCGGGACTGATGAATTCACCCCTCCACTTT. It yields the protein CAWTPGLMNSPLHF.

The J gene is TRBJ1-1, the V gene TRBV3-1 (or the pseudogene TRBV3-2); possibly TRBD1 for D (6 bases). The CDR3 loop spans 14 amino acids. Germline CDR1 LGHDT, CDR2 YNNKEL (reference sequence). Trimming left V 4 bases short and J 2 bases short, with 11 bases between. The CDR3 loop reads CASSLKQGNTEAFF. The CDR3 nucleotides read TGTGCCAGCAGCCTAAAACAGGGTAACACTGAAGCTTTCTTT.

The rearrangement links TRBV7-9 to TRBJ1-1; D may be TRBD1 (6 bases). Trimming took off 1 base at V and 3 bases at J, with 9 bases between the two ends. CDR1 and CDR2 (germline): SEHNR, FQNEAQ (reference sequence). The CDR3 runs 14 residues. The CDR3: CASSLEGEHTEAFF. The DNA for the CDR3 is TGTGCCAGCAGCTTAGAGGGGGAGCACACTGAAGCTTTCTTT. Drawing the rest from reference TRBV7-9 and TRBJ1-1, the complete variable domain is DTGVSQNPRHKITKRGQNVTFRCDPISEHNRLYWYRQTLGQGPEFLTYFQNEAQLEKSRLLSDRFSAERPKGSFSTLEIQRTEQGDSAMYLCASSLEGEHTEAFFGQGTRLTVV.

This clone was seen only a few times. The chain carries TRBV5-1 and TRBJ1-4, with D perhaps TRBD1 (5 bases). The ends were cut back, 0 bases at V and 8 bases at J, with 14 bases in the middle. Looked up from germline, CDR1 is SGHRS and CDR2 is YFSETQ. The CDR3 extends over 15 amino acids. The CDR3 coding sequence is TGCGCCAGCAGCTTGGTGTCAGGGAGGGACGAAAAACTGTTTTTT. Protein product: CASSLVSGRDEKLFF.

This chain joins TRBV18 and TRBJ2-2, with 9 bases fitting TRBD1. The germline V gene encodes CDR1 KGHSH and CDR2 LQKENI. This CDR3 spans 16 amino acids. Germline trimming cut 8 bases from V and 2 bases from J; bases unmatched to any gene: 9. CDR3 DNA sequence: TGTGCCAGCGGACTACAGGGGGCAACAAACACCGGGGAGCTGTTTTTT. Residues: CASGLQGATNTGELFF.

The chain is built from TRBV2 and TRBJ1-5, with D unresolved. Germline assignment: CDR1 SNHLY and CDR2 FYNNEI. V dropped 7 bases and J dropped 0 bases, with 10 bases sitting between them. There are 14 residues in the CDR3. The CDR3 coding sequence is TGTGCCAGCAACAGAGCTAATAGCAATCAGCCCCAGCATTTT. Protein product: CASNRANSNQPQHF.

The chain is built from TRBV3-1 (or the pseudogene TRBV3-2) and TRBJ2-5; 7 bases are shared with TRBD1. The trim removed 0 bases at V and 4 bases at J, leaving 11 bases unmatched. Germline V gene sequence: CDR1 LGHDT, CDR2 YNNKEL (reference sequence). CDR3 length equals 17 residues. The CDR3 DNA sequence: TGTGCCAGCAGCCAAGATTGGGCGGGTCCAGGGGGAGAGACCCAGTACTTC. Residues: CASSQDWAGPGGETQYF.

This chain links TRBV5-1 with TRBJ2-1; TRBD1 matches 7 bases. The CDR3 spans 14 residues. V lost 1 base and J lost 5; bases outside the gene matches: 3. Germline V gene data show CDR1 as SGHRS and CDR2 as YFSETQ. The CDR3 protein is CASSLTGVDNEQFF. As DNA, the CDR3 is TGCGCCAGCAGCTTGACAGGGGTCGACAATGAGCAGTTCTTC.

The chain couples TRBV9 to TRBJ1-4; 9 nucleotides line up with TRBD1. The CDR3 runs to 16 residues. The germline V gene encodes CDR1 SGDLS and CDR2 YYNGEE. V shed 4 bases, J shed 4 bases, and the junction held 8 bases outside the gene matches. Here the CDR3 DNA reads TGTGCCAGCAGCTCAACCCCGGGACAGGGTAATGAAAAACTGTTTTTT. Amino acids: CASSSTPGQGNEKLFF.

The genes are TRBV7-9 and TRBJ1-1; the D gene is possibly TRBD1 (5 bases). CDR3 length: 13 amino acids. Germline values: CDR1 SEHNR, CDR2 FQNEAQ (reference sequence). Trimming stripped 3 bases from V and 2 bases from J, with 7 bases between. CDR3: CASSFDSNTEAFF. Here the CDR3 DNA reads TGTGCCAGCAGCTTTGACAGTAACACTGAAGCTTTCTTT.

The chain recombines TRBV5-1 with TRBJ1-4, with 7 bases matching TRBD1. The CDR3 has 14 residues. The trim removed 0 bases at V and 7 bases at J, leaving 3 bases unmatched. The germline V gene encodes CDR1 SGHRS and CDR2 YFSETQ. CDR3 sequence: CASSLEGTVEKLFF. CDR3 DNA: TGCGCCAGCAGCTTGGAAGGGACAGTTGAAAAACTGTTTTTT.

The chain uses TRBV6-2 or TRBV6-3 and TRBJ2-4; possible D gene TRBD2, 5 bases. The CDR3 totals 16 residues. Germline V gives CDR1 MNHEY, CDR2 SVGEGT. V was cut by 0 bases and J by 0 bases, with 9 bases left in between. CDR3 protein: CASSYSTNLAKNIQYF. DNA of the CDR3: TGTGCCAGCAGTTACTCGACTAATCTAGCCAAAAACATTCAGTACTTC.

The V and J genes are TRBV19 and TRBJ1-1, with TRBD1 identical over 7 bases. CDR1 is LNHDA, CDR2 SQIVND, per germline (reference sequence). Unmatched junction bases numbered 5, after V lost 3 bases and J lost 4 bases. This CDR3 has 14 residues. DNA of the CDR3: TGTGCCAGTAGTATGAGGGGGCGAGGCACTGAAGCTTTCTTT. This encodes CASSMRGRGTEAFF.

The chain links TRBV6-5 to TRBJ2-3; TRBD2 matches at 8 bases. CDR3 length: 15 residues. Looked up from germline, CDR1 is MNHEY and CDR2 is SVGAGI. J lost 5 bases, V lost 2 bases, and 6 bases had no gene match. The CDR3 nucleotides are TGTGCCAGCAGTTACGGAACGGGGGGGCAAGATACGCAGTATTTT. It yields the protein CASSYGTGGQDTQYF.

The chain is built from TRBV7-9 and TRBJ1-1; D remains ambiguous. From germline, CDR1 is SEHNR and CDR2 FQNEAQ (reference sequence). V lost 5 bases to trimming and J lost 0 bases, with 13 bases between them. CDR3 length equals 15 residues. The chain's CDR3 is CASSRNRGLNTEAFF. The DNA of the CDR3 is TGTGCCAGCAGCCGTAACCGGGGTCTGAACACTGAAGCTTTCTTT.

This clone was counted a few times. The V call is TRBV2, the J call TRBJ1-4; 9 bases are a match to TRBD1. This CDR3 has 15 residues. The germline V gene has CDR1 SNHLY and CDR2 FYNNEI. Trimming at V came to 7 bases and at J to 13 bases, leaving 16 bases not matched to a gene. CDR3 residues: CASKQLPGQGGGLFF. In nucleotides, the CDR3 is TGTGCCAGCAAGCAGCTTCCGGGACAGGGTGGAGGACTGTTTTTT.

V gene TRBV10-3 combines with J gene TRBJ1-1; D possibly corresponds to TRBD1 (5 bases). V was trimmed by 3 bases and J by 11 bases, leaving 16 bases between them. There are 13 residues in the CDR3. Germline assignment: CDR1 ENHRY and CDR2 SYGVKD. This CDR3 is CAISDAPGRDAFF. The CDR3 coding sequence is TGTGCCATCAGTGACGCCCCCGGCAGGGATGCTTTCTTT.

The chain uses TRBV19 and TRBJ2-6, with 13 bases aligning to TRBD2. The trim removed 3 bases at V and 0 bases at J, leaving 5 bases unmatched. Germline CDR1 reads LNHDA; CDR2 reads SQIVND (reference sequence). CDR3 size: 19 residues. The CDR3 region has the DNA TGTGCCAGTAGTATTTTGGGACTAGCGGGGTCCTCTGGGGCCAACGTCCTGACTTTC. This gives the protein CASSILGLAGSSGANVLTF.

This clone showed up many times. This chain links TRBV4-2 with TRBJ1-2; perhaps TRBD1 as D (5 bases). The CDR3 has 14 amino acids. Germline V lookup: CDR1 LGHNA, CDR2 YNFKEQ. Between the trimmed V and J ends, which lost 2 bases and 4 bases, there was a span of 11 bases. Here the CDR3 DNA reads TGTGCCAGCAGCCAAAGGGGCAGGGCCTATGGCTACACCTTC. This translates into CASSQRGRAYGYTF.

The gene calls are TRBV2 and TRBJ2-3; 8 bases align to TRBD2. CDR1 is SNHLY and CDR2 is FYNNEI in the germline V gene. The CDR3 runs to 15 residues. With 6 bases clipped from V and 3 bases from J, the junction kept 8 bases outside the gene matches. The chain's CDR3 is CASSFLAGPTDTQYF. The CDR3 region has the DNA TGTGCCAGCAGCTTCTTAGCGGGGCCTACAGATACGCAGTATTTT.

The chain is built from TRBV7-8 and TRBJ1-4, with D unresolved. Germline lookup yields CDR1 SGHVS and CDR2 FQNEAQ. With 5 bases removed from V and 2 bases from J, the gap between germline ends came to 9 bases. This CDR3 is 14 amino acids long. The CDR3 protein is CASSEAGTNEKLFF. CDR3 nucleotides: TGTGCCAGCAGCGAAGCGGGGACTAATGAAAAACTGTTTTTT. Together with reference TRBV7-8 and TRBJ1-4, the CDR3 gives the full variable domain: GAGVSQSPRYKVAKRGQDVALRCDPISGHVSLFWYQQALGQGPEFLTYFQNEAQLDKSGLPSDRFFAERPEGSVSTLKIQRTQQEDSAVYLCASSEAGTNEKLFFGSGTQLSVL.

The chain uses TRBV6-4 and TRBJ2-2; D is ambiguous. CDR3 length: 14 amino acids. Trimming took 4 bases from V and 2 from J, leaving 8 bases between them. Germline CDR1 MRHNA, CDR2 SNTAGT. Here the CDR3 DNA reads TGTGCCAGCAGTGTCATACATAACACCGGGGAGCTGTTTTTT. Translation gives CASSVIHNTGELFF.

The gene calls are TRBV6-1 and TRBJ2-7; maybe TRBD2 (5 bases). CDR1 MNHNS and CDR2 SASEGT come from the germline V gene. V lost 3 bases to trimming and J lost 2 bases, with 20 bases between them. The length of the CDR3 is 17 residues. The CDR3 DNA sequence: TGTGCCAGCAGTGAGTCACCGGTTCGGACTTCTCCCTACGAGCAGTACTTC. This translates into CASSESPVRTSPYEQYF.

The genes are TRBV28 and TRBJ2-5; 11 bases fit TRBD1. This CDR3 comprises 15 residues. The trim removed 0 bases at V and 4 bases at J, leaving 1 base unmatched. Germline CDR1 MDHEN, CDR2 SYDVKM. CDR3 loop: CASSLWDRGRETQYF. Written as DNA, the CDR3 is TGTGCCAGCAGTTTATGGGACAGGGGGCGAGAGACCCAGTACTTC.

The gene calls are TRBV5-4 and TRBJ2-5; 10 nucleotides align to TRBD2. Losses at the gene ends were 8 bases for V and 2 bases for J; bases not matched to a gene: 6. This CDR3 region has 14 residues. Germline V gene lookup returns CDR1 SGHNT and CDR2 YYREEE (reference sequence). The CDR3 protein is CASKLAGMQETQYF. In DNA, the CDR3 is TGTGCCAGTAAACTAGCGGGGATGCAAGAGACCCAGTACTTC.

This rearrangement joins TRBV19 to TRBJ1-5; TRBD1 aligns across 9 bases. The V gene's germline CDR1 is LNHDA and CDR2 SQIVND (reference sequence). The V segment lost 7 bases and the J segment 4 bases; nucleotides outside the gene matches: 11. CDR3 length: 16 amino acids. Here the CDR3 reads CASTTQTGGGNQPQHF. CDR3 DNA sequence: TGTGCCAGTACCACTCAGACAGGGGGGGGGAATCAGCCCCAGCATTTT.